This T cell receptor beta chain derives from a study of blood T cell repertoires in COVID-19. Only in-frame clones appear in the TCRdb table, and some are missing; sequencing was by immunoSEQ multiplex PCR. The data contain some 140,000 clones, more than 80% of them singletons. CDR1 and CDR2 (germline): MNHEY, SMNVEV (reference sequence). The CDR3 is 14 residues long. Between the trimmed V and J ends, which lost 5 bases and 7 bases, there was a span of 15 bases. This clone showed up just a few times. V gene TRBV27 combines with J gene TRBJ2-1, with a possible D match to TRBD2 (5 bases). The receptor's source is a man aged 50 to 59 with acute or convalescent COVID-19. The sequencing input was peripheral blood. CDR3 sequence reads: CASSNPRPGNEQFF. For the CDR3, the DNA is TGTGCCAGCAGTAACCCGAGACCGGGGAATGAGCAGTTCTTC.